This entry describes one T cell receptor beta chain. Its antigen remains unidentified. Germline lookup yields CDR1 MNHEY and CDR2 SMNVEV (reference sequence). V lost 3 bases, J lost 8 bases, and 5 bases stayed unmatched. The CDR3 totals 16 residues. The data originate from a study of T cell responses to AZD1222 COVID-19 vaccine. Overall study results and limits: Repertoires were collected only later (after the peak T cell response had occurred). Reportedly, nearly half the spike-specific TCRs target unmutated variant regions.

Clones were sequenced by immunoSEQ multiplex PCR, and TCRdb holds only the in-frame ones, with some missing. The sample has some 96,000 clones; roughly 88% are singletons. V and J are TRBV27 and TRBJ2-1; 15 positions agree with TRBD2. This TCR was recovered from an adult in good health. The material was peripheral blood, obtained on day 0 of AZD1222 vaccination. CDR3 sequence (DNA): TGTGCCAGCAGTTTCCGGACTAGCGGGAGGGGATATGAGCAGTTCTTC. This translates into CASSFRTSGRGYEQFF.